This TCR beta chain originates from a study of OX40 agonist ivuxolimab in advanced cancers. About the study: Ivuxolimab, an agonist antibody against OX40 (CD134), was given to patients. Patients with prior anti-PD-1, anti-PD-L1 or anti-CTLA-4 therapy were eligible; 40% had some. Partial responses were observed in three patients, of whom one had hepatocellular carcinoma and two had cutaneous melanoma. Study findings and constraints: CD8+ T cells showed, on average, more clonal expansion than CD4+ cells.

About this clone itself: Its specificity is not known.

TCRdb keeps only in-frame clones here, not all; method: immunoSEQ multiplex PCR. The sample has roughly 34,000 clones; less than 85% are singletons. The CDR3 has 16 residues. Trimming took 2 bases from V and 7 from J; bases not matched to a gene: 7. The germline V gene has CDR1 MNHEY and CDR2 SVGAGI. This rearrangement joins TRBV6-5 to TRBJ2-2; 10 bases line up with TRBD2. The input for sequencing was CD4+ or CD8+ T cells sorted from blood, taken in a trial of the OX40 agonist ivuxolimab. The TCR was taken from an adult with an advanced solid tumor such as melanoma, head and neck, liver or kidney cancer. The CDR3 bases are TGTGCCAGCAGTTACGGATTAGCGGGGGGATTCGGGGAGCTGTTTTTT. Its protein is CASSYGLAGGFGELFF.